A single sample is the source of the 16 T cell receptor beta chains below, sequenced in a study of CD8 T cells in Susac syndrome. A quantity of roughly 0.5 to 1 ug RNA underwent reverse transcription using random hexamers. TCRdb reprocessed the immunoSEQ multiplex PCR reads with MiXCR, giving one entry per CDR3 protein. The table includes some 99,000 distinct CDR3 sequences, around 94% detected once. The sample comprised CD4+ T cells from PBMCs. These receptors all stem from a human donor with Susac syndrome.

The CDR3 loop reads CASSWGQQFQETQYF. In DNA form, the CDR3 reads TGTGCCAGCAGCTGGGGACAGCAGTTTCAAGAGACCCAGTACTTC. The chain is built from TRBV7-2 and TRBJ2-5; the match to TRBD1 covers 7 bases. CDR1 SGHTA and CDR2 FQGNSA come from the germline V gene. CDR3 length equals 15 residues. Trimming at V came to 4 bases and at J to 2 bases, leaving 7 bases not matched to a gene.

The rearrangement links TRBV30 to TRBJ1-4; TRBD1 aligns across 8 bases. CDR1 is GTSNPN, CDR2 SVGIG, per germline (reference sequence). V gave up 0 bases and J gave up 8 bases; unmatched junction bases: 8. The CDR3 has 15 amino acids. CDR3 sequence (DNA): TGTGCCTGGAGTGTAAAGACAGGGGCAGGGGAAAAACTGTTTTTT. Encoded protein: CAWSVKTGAGEKLFF.

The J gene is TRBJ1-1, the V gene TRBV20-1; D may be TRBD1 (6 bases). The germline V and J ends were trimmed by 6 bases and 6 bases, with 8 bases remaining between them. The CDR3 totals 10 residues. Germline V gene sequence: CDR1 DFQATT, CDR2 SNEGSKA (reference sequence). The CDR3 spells CSAGGAEAFF. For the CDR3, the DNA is TGCAGTGCAGGGGGGGCTGAAGCTTTCTTT.

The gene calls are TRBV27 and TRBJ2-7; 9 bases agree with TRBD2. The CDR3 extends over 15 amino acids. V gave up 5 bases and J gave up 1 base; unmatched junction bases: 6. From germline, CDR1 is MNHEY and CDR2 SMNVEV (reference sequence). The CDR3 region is CASSRVAGESYEQYF. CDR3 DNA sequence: TGTGCCAGCAGTCGAGTAGCGGGGGAGTCCTACGAGCAGTACTTC.

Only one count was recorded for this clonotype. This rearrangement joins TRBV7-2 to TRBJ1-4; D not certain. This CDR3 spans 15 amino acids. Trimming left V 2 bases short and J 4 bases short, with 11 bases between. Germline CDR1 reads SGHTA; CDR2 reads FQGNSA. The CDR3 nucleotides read TGTGCCAGCAGCTTACGGCCAGCCCTTAATGAAAAACTGTTTTTT. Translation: CASSLRPALNEKLFF.

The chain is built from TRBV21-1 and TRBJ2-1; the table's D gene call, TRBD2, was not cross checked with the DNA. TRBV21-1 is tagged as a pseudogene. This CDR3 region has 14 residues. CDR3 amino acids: CASRKASGRNEQFF. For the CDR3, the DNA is TGTGCCAGCAGAAAGGCTAGCGGGCGCAATGAGCAGTTCTTC.

CDR3 bases: TGTGCCAGCAGCTTGGTGGGACTTGGGAACACTGAAGCTTTCTTT. The encoded protein is CASSLVGLGNTEAFF. The gene calls are TRBV5-6 and TRBJ1-1; perhaps TRBD1 as D (5 bases). The germline CDR1 and CDR2 sequences are SGHDT and YYEEEE. V lost 0 bases and J lost 1, with 10 bases in between. This CDR3 spans 15 amino acids.

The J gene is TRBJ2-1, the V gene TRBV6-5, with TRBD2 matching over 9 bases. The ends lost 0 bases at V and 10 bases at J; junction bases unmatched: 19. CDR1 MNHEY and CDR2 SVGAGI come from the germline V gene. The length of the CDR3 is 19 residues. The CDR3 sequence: CASSYSIGGGGAPRREQFF. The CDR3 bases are TGTGCCAGCAGTTACTCGATCGGCGGCGGGGGGGCCCCCCGAAGGGAGCAGTTCTTC.

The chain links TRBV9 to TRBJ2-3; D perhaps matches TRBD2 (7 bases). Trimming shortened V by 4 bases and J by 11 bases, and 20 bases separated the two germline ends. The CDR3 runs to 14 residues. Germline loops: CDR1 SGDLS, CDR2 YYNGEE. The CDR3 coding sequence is TGTGCCAGCAGCCGGGGGGCTGAGGGTTGGGAGCAGTATTTT. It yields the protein CASSRGAEGWEQYF.

The CDR3 region has the DNA TGTGCCAGCAGCCCGGGTGATCGGACAGGGGTTGGACAGCCCCAGCATTTT. This encodes CASSPGDRTGVGQPQHF. The chain couples TRBV11-2 to TRBJ1-5, with TRBD1 matching over 9 bases. V trimming: 5 bases; J trimming: 7 bases; junction bases outside the gene matches: 15. The CDR3 extends over 17 amino acids. The germline CDR1 and CDR2 sequences are SGHAT and FQNNGV.

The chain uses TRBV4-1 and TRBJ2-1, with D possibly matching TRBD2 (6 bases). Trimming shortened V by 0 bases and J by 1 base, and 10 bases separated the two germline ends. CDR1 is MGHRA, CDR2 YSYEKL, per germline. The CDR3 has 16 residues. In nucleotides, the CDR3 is TGCGCCAGCAGCCAAGAGGGCGGGACTTCCTACAATGAGCAGTTCTTC. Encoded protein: CASSQEGGTSYNEQFF.

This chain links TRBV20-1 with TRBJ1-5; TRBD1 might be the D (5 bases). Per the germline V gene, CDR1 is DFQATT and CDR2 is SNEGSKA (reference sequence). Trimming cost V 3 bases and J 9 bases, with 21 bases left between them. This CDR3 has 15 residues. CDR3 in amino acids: CSARLNGGRASPQHF. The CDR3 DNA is TGCAGTGCTAGGCTCAACGGAGGCAGGGCCTCGCCCCAGCATTTT.

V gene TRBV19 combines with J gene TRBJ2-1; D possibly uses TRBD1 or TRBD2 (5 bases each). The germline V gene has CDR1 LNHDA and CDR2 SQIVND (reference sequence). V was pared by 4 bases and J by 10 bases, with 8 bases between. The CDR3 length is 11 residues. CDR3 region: CASSRWDEQFF. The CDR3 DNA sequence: TGTGCCAGTAGTAGGTGGGACGAGCAGTTCTTC.

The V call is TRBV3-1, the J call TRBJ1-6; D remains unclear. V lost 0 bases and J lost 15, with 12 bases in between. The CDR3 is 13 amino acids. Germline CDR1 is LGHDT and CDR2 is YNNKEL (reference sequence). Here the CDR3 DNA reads TGTGCCAGCAGCCAAGACTCGAACGGCAGCCTCCACTTT. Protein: CASSQDSNGSLHF.

The CDR3 bases are TGTGCCAGCAGCGTAAGTGGACAGCCAGATACGCAGTATTTT. Encoded protein: CASSVSGQPDTQYF. The V gene is TRBV9, the J gene TRBJ2-3; perhaps TRBD1 as D (6 bases). The CDR3 extends over 14 amino acids. Trimming removed 1 base from V and 4 bases from J, with 10 bases in between. The germline gives CDR1 SGDLS, CDR2 YYNGEE.

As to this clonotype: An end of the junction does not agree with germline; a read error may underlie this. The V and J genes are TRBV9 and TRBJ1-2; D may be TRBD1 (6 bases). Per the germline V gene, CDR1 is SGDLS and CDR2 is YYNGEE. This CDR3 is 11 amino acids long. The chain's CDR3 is CDGRDIYGYTF. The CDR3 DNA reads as TGCGACGGACGGGACATTTATGGCTACACCTTC.